The 14 T cell receptor beta chains below all came from one sample that was sequenced in a study of radiotherapy plus CTLA-4 blockade in lung cancer (dated by TCRdb to the late 2010s). The receptor library was made with the immunoSEQ multiplex PCR assay. TCRdb holds this immuneACCESS table with in-frame rearrangements only. Some clones are missing; in checked studies, unresolved V genes explain under half, and the rest has no known cause. The sample records tens of thousands of clones, roughly 79% of which are singletons. The ten biggest clones cover 3% to 5% of the sample. This specimen was peripheral blood, taken from a patient treated with radiotherapy plus ipilimumab. Receptors were obtained from a human donor with non-small cell lung cancer who had a partial response to radiotherapy plus ipilimumab. Some clones in this sample may be carry-over from other donors' samples.

This chain links TRBV7-3 with TRBJ1-1; 10 nucleotides match TRBD1. The CDR3 spans 13 residues. V dropped 5 bases and J dropped 10; count of bases not matched to a gene: 7. Germline V gene data show CDR1 as SGHTA and CDR2 as FQGTGA. CDR3 sequence reads: CASSPDRGLAAFF. Written as DNA, the CDR3 is TGTGCCAGCAGCCCCGACAGGGGGCTCGCAGCTTTCTTT. Full variable domain (missing parts from reference TRBV7-3 and TRBJ1-1): GAGVSQTPSNKVTEKGKYVELRCDPISGHTALYWYRQSLGQGPEFLIYFQGTGAADDSGLPNDRFFAVRPEGSVSTLKIQRTERGDSAVYLCASSPDRGLAAFFGQGTRLTVV.

The V gene is TRBV15, the J gene TRBJ1-2, with D tentatively TRBD1 (6 bases). The CDR3 has 13 amino acids. Germline V gene data show CDR1 as LNHNV and CDR2 as YYDKDF (reference sequence). With 5 bases removed from V and 2 bases from J, the gap between germline ends came to 9 bases. As DNA, the CDR3 is TGTGCCACCAGCGCAGGGGCGAACTATGGCTACACCTTC. Translated: CATSAGANYGYTF.

The gene calls are TRBV20-1 and TRBJ2-5; 7 nucleotides align to TRBD2. TRBJ2-7 explains the end of the DNA better; the J call may be wrong. The germline CDR1 and CDR2 sequences are DFQATT and SNEGSKA (reference sequence). The CDR3 extends over 11 amino acids. The CDR3 DNA reads TGCAGTGCTTCGGGACTACACGAGCAGTACTTC. Protein: CSASGLHEQYF.

V gene TRBV6-1 combines with J gene TRBJ1-1, with D perhaps matching TRBD1 (5 bases). This CDR3 contains 15 residues. Germline CDR1 MNHNS, CDR2 SASEGT. V lost 4 bases, J lost 2 bases, and 14 bases lay in between. The CDR3 DNA is TGTGCCAGCAGTGGCCGGGGGTCGGGAAACACTGAAGCTTTCTTT. Its protein product is CASSGRGSGNTEAFF.

The chain carries TRBV28 and TRBJ2-1; tentative D call: TRBD1 (5 bases). CDR1 is MDHEN, CDR2 SYDVKM, per germline. There are 13 residues in the CDR3. Trimming stripped 2 bases from V and 4 bases from J, with 6 bases between. DNA for the CDR3: TGTGCCAGCAGTTTAGCAGGGTACAATGAGCAGTTCTTC. Translated: CASSLAGYNEQFF.

This chain connects TRBV18 to TRBJ1-2, with D unresolved. Trimming shortened V by 3 bases and J by 8 bases, and 16 bases separated the two germline ends. Germline values: CDR1 KGHSH, CDR2 LQKENI. The CDR3 has 14 amino acids. CDR3 region: CASSPSDSSGGYTF. CDR3 coding DNA: TGTGCCAGCTCACCTTCGGACTCGTCCGGAGGCTACACCTTC.

V usage is TRBV4-1 and J usage is TRBJ1-4; 9 bases align to TRBD1. Per germline, CDR1 MGHRA and CDR2 YSYEKL. The ends lost 1 base at V and 8 bases at J; junction bases unmatched: 5. The CDR3 spans 15 residues. CDR3 protein: CASSQVGTGKEKLFF. As DNA, the CDR3 is TGCGCCAGCAGCCAAGTCGGGACAGGGAAAGAAAAACTGTTTTTT.

The chain employs TRBV5-4 and TRBJ2-7, with D perhaps TRBD2 (6 bases). V lost 3 bases to trimming and J lost 5 bases, with 15 bases between them. The CDR3 has 14 amino acids. Germline lookup yields CDR1 SGHNT and CDR2 YYREEE (reference sequence). This CDR3 is CASSSLRGSDEQYF. CDR3 DNA sequence: TGTGCCAGCAGCTCGCTGCGGGGTTCGGACGAGCAGTACTTC. The variable domain in full, with the rest retrieved from reference TRBV5-4 and TRBJ2-7, is ETGVTQSPTHLIKTRGQQVTLRCSSQSGHNTVSWYQQALGQGPQFIFQYYREEENGRGNFPPRFSGLQFPNYSSELNVNALELDDSALYLCASSSLRGSDEQYFGPGTRLTVT.

This rearrangement joins TRBV2 to TRBJ1-6, with D possibly TRBD1 on 6 matching bases. From germline, CDR1 is SNHLY and CDR2 FYNNEI. The V and J ends lost 4 bases and 10 bases respectively, with 20 bases between them. The CDR3 sequence is 16 residues long. CDR3 sequence reads: CASSGQGRASKSPLHF. As DNA, the CDR3 is TGTGCCAGCAGTGGTCAGGGGCGCGCGTCCAAATCACCCCTCCACTTT.

The chain links TRBV7-6 to TRBJ2-5; TRBD1 agrees at 8 bases. Per the germline V gene, CDR1 is SGHVS and CDR2 is FNYEAQ. J lost 1 base, V lost 5 bases, and 3 bases had no gene match. This CDR3 spans 14 amino acids. DNA for the CDR3: TGTGCCAGCAGCCAGACAGGGGTCCAAGAGACCCAGTACTTC. It encodes CASSQTGVQETQYF.

The CDR3 protein is CASSLLSGSYEQYF. The DNA of the CDR3 is TGCGCCAGCAGCTTGCTGAGCGGGAGTTACGAGCAGTACTTC. The gene calls are TRBV5-1 and TRBJ2-7; TRBD2 matches 8 bases. Germline CDR1 and CDR2: SGHRS and YFSETQ. The CDR3 contains 14 residues. Losses at the gene ends were 1 base for V and 4 bases for J; bases not matched to a gene: 4.

The V and J genes are TRBV29-1 and TRBJ2-1; D ambiguous. Germline assignment: CDR1 SQVTM and CDR2 ANQGSEA. Deletions cut 2 bases from V and 4 bases from J, with 9 bases between. The CDR3 has 13 amino acids. The CDR3 protein is CSVESELYNEQFF. DNA for the CDR3: TGCAGCGTTGAATCCGAGCTTTACAATGAGCAGTTCTTC.

The genes are TRBV2 and TRBJ1-4, with D possibly TRBD1 on 5 matching bases. Germline lookup yields CDR1 SNHLY and CDR2 FYNNEI. This CDR3 has 14 amino acids. Trimming removed 8 bases from V and 4 bases from J, with 14 bases in between. CDR3 sequence (DNA): TGTGCCAGCGTCGGGGGAAGGCTTAATGAAAAACTGTTTTTT. Protein sequence: CASVGGRLNEKLFF.

This chain uses TRBV5-1 with TRBJ2-3, with TRBD1 matching 12 bases. This CDR3 is 15 amino acids long. Germline lookup yields CDR1 SGHRS and CDR2 YFSETQ. The ends lost 4 bases at V and 4 bases at J; junction bases unmatched: 4. CDR3 amino acids: CASSGDRGLADTQYF. The CDR3 nucleotides read TGCGCCAGCAGCGGGGACAGGGGGCTCGCAGATACGCAGTATTTT.